This T cell receptor (beta chain) was documented in a study of cytomegalovirus exposure and HLA in healthy donors. Study-level points and caveats: Available immune exposure information was restricted to CMV serostatus only. Common viral pathogens were later found to be apparently linked to several of the most significant clusters. Sequencing likely produced, as an artifact, a cluster of highly shared sequence variants.

Worth noting for this clone: Its cognate antigen is unknown.

This CDR3 has 14 residues. CDR1 is SGHAT and CDR2 is FQNNGV in the germline V gene. Between the trimmed V and J ends, which lost 2 bases and 3 bases, there was a span of 7 bases. Donors consisted of healthy bone marrow donors. PCR employed 60 Vbeta and 13 Jbeta primers. Generated by immunoSEQ multiplex PCR, the TCRdb table keeps only in-frame clones and is missing some. In the table there are 110,000 or so clones, less than 80% of which are singletons. Sequenced sample: PBMCs. The chain employs TRBV11-2 and TRBJ2-2; D is ambiguous. The sequence was collected from a man younger than 40 in good health and CMV-seronegative. In DNA, the CDR3 is TGTGCCAGCAGCTTACCGGGTTACACCGGGGAGCTGTTTTTT. Protein product: CASSLPGYTGELFF.